The clone carrying this TCR beta chain was counted ten times or more. This entry comes from a study of molecular identifiers for immune sequencing clone quantification. Both previously described methods and listed TCR primers were employed to make bulk TCR libraries. MiXCR, applied by TCRdb to the PCR reads, yields one record per CDR3 protein. The sample lists more than 250,000 distinct CDR3 sequences, 20% to 25% occurring once. The CDR3 totals 14 residues. Germline lookup yields CDR1 DFQATT and CDR2 SNEGSKA (reference sequence). V lost 5 bases and J lost 4; bases outside the gene matches: 4. Sequencing was performed on naive CD8+ T cells from blood, with Jurkat cell RNA spiked in. As for subset: FACS-sorted CD8+CD4-CCR7+CD45RA+ naive T cells. The chain links TRBV20-1 to TRBJ2-7; 14 bases align to TRBD2. The origin of this receptor is a human donor in good health. Some libraries in this study had Jurkat cell RNA spiked in. CDR3 sequence: CSAVGTSGGYEQYF. The CDR3, as DNA: TGCAGTGCTGTTGGGACTAGCGGGGGATACGAGCAGTACTTC.